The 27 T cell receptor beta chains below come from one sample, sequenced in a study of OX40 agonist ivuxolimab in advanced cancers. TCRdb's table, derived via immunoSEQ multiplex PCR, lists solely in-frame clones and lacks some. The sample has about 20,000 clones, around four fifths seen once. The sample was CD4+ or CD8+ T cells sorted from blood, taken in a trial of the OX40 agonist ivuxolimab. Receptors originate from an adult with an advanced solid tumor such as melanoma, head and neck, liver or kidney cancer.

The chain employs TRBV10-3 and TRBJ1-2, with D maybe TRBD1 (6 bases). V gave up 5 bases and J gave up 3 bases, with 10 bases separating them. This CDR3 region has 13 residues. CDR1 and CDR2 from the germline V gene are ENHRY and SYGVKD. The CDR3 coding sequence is TGTGCCATCAGTTTGGACAGAGACTATGGCTACACCTTC. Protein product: CAISLDRDYGYTF.

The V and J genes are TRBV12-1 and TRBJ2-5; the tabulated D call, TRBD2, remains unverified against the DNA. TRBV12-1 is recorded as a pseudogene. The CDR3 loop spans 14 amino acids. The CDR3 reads CASSAAGEQETQYF. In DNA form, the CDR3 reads TGTGCCAGCAGCGCAGCGGGGGAACAAGAGACCCAGTACTTC.

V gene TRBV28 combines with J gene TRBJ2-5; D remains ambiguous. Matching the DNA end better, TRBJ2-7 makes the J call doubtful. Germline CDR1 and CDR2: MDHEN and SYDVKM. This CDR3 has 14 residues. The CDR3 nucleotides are TGTGCCAGCAGTTTACCTATTACGGTCTACGAGCAGTACTTC. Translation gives CASSLPITVYEQYF.

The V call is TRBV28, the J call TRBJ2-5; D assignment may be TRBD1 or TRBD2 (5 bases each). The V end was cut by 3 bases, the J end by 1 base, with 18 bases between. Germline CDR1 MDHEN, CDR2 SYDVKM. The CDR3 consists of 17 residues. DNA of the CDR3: TGTGCCAGCAGTTTGGAGTGGTCGGGGCCCTTCCAAGAGACCCAGTACTTC. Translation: CASSLEWSGPFQETQYF.

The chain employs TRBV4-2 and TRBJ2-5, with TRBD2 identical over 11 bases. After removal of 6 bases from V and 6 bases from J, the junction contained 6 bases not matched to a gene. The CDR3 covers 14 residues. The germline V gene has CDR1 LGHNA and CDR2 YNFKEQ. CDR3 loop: CASSHTSGRQTQYF. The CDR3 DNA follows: TGTGCCAGCAGTCATACTAGCGGGAGACAGACCCAGTACTTC.

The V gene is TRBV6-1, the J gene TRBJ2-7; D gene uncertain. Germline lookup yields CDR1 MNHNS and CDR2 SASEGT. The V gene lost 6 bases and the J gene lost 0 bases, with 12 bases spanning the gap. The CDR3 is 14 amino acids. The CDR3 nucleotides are TGTGCCAGCAGCAGTAATCTCCTCTCCTACGAGCAGTACTTC. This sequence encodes CASSSNLLSYEQYF.

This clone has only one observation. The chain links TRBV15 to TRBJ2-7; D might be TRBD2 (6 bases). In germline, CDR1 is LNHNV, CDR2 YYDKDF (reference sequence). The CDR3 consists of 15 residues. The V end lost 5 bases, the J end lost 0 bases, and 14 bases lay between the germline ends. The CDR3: CATSPDVGGSYEQYF. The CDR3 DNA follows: TGTGCCACCAGCCCCGATGTCGGGGGCTCCTACGAGCAGTACTTC.

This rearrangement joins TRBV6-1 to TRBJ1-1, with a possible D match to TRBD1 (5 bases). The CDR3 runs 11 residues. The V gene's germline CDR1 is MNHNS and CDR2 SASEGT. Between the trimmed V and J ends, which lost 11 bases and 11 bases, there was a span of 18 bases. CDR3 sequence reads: CAGGWQGPAFF. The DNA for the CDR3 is TGTGCCGGGGGTTGGCAGGGACCGGCTTTCTTT.

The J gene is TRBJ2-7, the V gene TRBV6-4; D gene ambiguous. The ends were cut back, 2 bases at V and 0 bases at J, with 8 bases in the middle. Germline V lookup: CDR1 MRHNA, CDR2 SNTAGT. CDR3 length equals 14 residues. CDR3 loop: CASSDRQSSYEQYF. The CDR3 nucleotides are TGTGCCAGCAGTGACAGGCAAAGCTCCTACGAGCAGTACTTC.

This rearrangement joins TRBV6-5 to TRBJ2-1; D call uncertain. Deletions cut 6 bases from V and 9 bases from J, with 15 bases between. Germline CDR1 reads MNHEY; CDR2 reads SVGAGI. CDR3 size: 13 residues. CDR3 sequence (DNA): TGTGCCAGCAGCTTCGGCGTACGCGGTGAGCAGTTCTTC. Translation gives CASSFGVRGEQFF.

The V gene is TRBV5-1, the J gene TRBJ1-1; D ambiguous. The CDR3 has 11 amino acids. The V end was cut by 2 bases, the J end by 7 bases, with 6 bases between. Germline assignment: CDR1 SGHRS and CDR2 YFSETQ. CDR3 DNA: TGCGCCAGCAGCTTAAAGGATGAAGCTTTCTTT. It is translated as CASSLKDEAFF.

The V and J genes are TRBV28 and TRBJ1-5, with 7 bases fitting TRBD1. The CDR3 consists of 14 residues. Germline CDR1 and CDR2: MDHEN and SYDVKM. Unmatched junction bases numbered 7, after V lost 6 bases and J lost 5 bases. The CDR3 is CASSPRDRDQPQHF. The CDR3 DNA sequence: TGTGCCAGCAGCCCCCGGGACAGAGATCAGCCCCAGCATTTT.

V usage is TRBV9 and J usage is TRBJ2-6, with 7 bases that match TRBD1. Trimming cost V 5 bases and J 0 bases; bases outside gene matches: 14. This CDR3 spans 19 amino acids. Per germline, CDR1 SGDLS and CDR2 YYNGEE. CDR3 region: CASRDKTGPLSSGANVLTF. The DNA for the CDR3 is TGTGCCAGCAGGGACAAGACAGGGCCCCTCAGCTCTGGGGCCAACGTCCTGACTTTC.

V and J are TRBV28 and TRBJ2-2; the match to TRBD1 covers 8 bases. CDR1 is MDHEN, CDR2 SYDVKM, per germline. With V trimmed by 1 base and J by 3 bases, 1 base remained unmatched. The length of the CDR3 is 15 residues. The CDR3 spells CASSLLGQDTGELFF. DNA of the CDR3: TGTGCCAGCAGTTTATTGGGACAGGACACCGGGGAGCTGTTTTTT. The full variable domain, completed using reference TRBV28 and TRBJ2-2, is DVKVTQSSRYLVKRTGEKVFLECVQDMDHENMFWYRQDPGLGLRLIYFSYDVKMKEKGDIPEGYSVSREKKERFSLILESASTNQTSMYLCASSLLGQDTGELFFGEGSRLTVL.

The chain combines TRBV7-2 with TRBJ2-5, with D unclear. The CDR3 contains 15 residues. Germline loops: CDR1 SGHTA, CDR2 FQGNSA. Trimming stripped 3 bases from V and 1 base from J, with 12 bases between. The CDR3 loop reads CASSFGSWVQETQYF. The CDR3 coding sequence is TGTGCCAGCAGCTTCGGATCATGGGTCCAAGAGACCCAGTACTTC.

The CDR3 here is CAINEGTYEQYF. CDR3 coding DNA: TGTGCCATCAATGAAGGAACCTACGAGCAGTACTTC. This chain joins TRBV10-3 and TRBJ2-7; D unclear. This CDR3 region has 12 residues. CDR1 and CDR2 from the germline V gene are ENHRY and SYGVKD. The V and J ends lost 7 bases and 2 bases respectively, with 9 bases between them.

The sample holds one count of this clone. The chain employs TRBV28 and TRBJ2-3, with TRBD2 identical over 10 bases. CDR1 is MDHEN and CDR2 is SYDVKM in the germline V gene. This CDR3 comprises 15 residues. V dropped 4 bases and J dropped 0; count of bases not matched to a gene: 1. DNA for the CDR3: TGTGCCAGCAGTTCGGGACTAGCGAGCACAGATACGCAGTATTTT. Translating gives CASSSGLASTDTQYF.

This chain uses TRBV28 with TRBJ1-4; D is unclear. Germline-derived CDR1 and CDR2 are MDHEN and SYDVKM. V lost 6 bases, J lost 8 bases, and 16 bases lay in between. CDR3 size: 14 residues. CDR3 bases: TGTGCCAGCAGCCCCGGACGGGTGGGGGAAAAACTGTTTTTT. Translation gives CASSPGRVGEKLFF.

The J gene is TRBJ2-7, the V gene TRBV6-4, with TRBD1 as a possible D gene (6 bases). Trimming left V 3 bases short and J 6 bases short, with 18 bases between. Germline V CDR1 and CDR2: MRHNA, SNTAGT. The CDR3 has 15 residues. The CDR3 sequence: CASSESFEGQTEQYF. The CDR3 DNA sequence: TGTGCCAGCAGTGAATCCTTTGAGGGACAAACCGAGCAGTACTTC.

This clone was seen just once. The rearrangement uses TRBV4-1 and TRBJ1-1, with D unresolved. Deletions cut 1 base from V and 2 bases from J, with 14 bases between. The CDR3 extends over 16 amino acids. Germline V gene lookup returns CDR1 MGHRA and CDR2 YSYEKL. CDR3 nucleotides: TGCGCCAGCAGCCAAGCTCTAGACAACACAAACACTGAAGCTTTCTTT. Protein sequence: CASSQALDNTNTEAFF.

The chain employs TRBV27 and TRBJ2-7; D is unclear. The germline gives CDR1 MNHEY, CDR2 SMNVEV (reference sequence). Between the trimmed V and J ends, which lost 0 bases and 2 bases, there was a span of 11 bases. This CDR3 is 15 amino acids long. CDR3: CASSLSVGLAYEQYF. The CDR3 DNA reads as TGTGCCAGCAGTTTATCGGTCGGGTTAGCCTACGAGCAGTACTTC.

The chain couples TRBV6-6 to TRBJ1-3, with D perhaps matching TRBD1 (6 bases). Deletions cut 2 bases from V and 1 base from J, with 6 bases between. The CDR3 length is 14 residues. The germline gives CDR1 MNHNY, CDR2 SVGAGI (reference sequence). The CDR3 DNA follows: TGTGCCAGCAGTTACGACAGGTCTGGAAACACCATATATTTT. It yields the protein CASSYDRSGNTIYF.

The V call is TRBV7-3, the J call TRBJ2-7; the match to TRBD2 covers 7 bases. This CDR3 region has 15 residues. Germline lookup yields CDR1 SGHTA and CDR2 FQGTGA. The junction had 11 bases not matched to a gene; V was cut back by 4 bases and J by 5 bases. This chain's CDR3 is CASSWAGGSNNEQYF. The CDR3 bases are TGTGCCAGCAGCTGGGCCGGGGGGAGTAACAACGAGCAGTACTTC.

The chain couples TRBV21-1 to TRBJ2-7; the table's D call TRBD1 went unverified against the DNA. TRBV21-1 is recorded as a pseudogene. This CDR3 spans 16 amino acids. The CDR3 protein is CASSKSWTGSHYEQYF. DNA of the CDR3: TGTGCCAGCAGCAAATCTTGGACAGGGTCCCACTACGAGCAGTACTTC.

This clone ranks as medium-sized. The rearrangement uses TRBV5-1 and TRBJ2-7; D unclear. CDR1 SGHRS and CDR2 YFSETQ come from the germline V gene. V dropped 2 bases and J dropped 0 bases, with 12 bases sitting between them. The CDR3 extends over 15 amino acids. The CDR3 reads CASSFKPGYSYEQYF. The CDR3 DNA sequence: TGCGCCAGCAGCTTTAAGCCAGGTTACTCCTACGAGCAGTACTTC.

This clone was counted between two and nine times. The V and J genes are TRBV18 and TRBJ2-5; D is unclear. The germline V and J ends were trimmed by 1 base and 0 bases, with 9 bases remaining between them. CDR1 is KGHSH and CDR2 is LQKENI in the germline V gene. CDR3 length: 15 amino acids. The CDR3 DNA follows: TGTGCCAGCTCACCACGAACAGTAGACCAAGAGACCCAGTACTTC. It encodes CASSPRTVDQETQYF.

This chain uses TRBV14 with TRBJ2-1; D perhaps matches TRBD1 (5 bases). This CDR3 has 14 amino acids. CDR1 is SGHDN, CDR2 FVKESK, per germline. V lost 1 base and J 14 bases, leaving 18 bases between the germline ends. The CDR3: CASSQGDLDTRKFF. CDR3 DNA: TGTGCCAGCAGCCAAGGAGACTTGGACACTCGGAAGTTCTTC.